This entry lists 6 T cell receptor beta chains sequenced from one sample in a study of a mutant IDH1 vaccine in newly diagnosed glioma. TCRdb keeps only in-frame clones here, not all; method: immunoSEQ multiplex PCR. The sample comprises about 38,000 clones, 75% to 85% of which are singletons, and 5.5% rests with the top ten. Their antigen targets remain unknown. As for time point: week 5, during vaccination. Vaccinated patients received 300 ug of mutant IDH1 20-mer peptide per dose, with topical imiquimod. Sequences were derived from PBMCs, sampled from a glioma patient whose treatment included an IDH1 peptide vaccine. The receptor source for this set is a man aged 35-49 years with glioma.

This clone was seen a few times. The chain carries TRBV5-4 and TRBJ2-7; no definite D call. The germline CDR1 and CDR2 sequences are SGHNT and YYREEE (reference sequence). The CDR3 has 14 residues. Trimming shortened V by 3 bases and J by 2 bases, and 12 bases separated the two germline ends. The CDR3 DNA sequence: TGTGCCAGCAGCTCGGCTCTGGGGACCTACGAGCAGTACTTC. Amino acid sequence: CASSSALGTYEQYF.

This rearrangement joins TRBV11-2 to TRBJ2-7; TRBD1 or TRBD2 may be the D gene (5 bases each). The CDR3 is 15 residues long. CDR1 and CDR2 (germline): SGHAT, FQNNGV. Trimming pared 4 bases from V and 6 bases from J, leaving 19 bases between. CDR3 DNA sequence: TGTGCCAGCAGCTCCGGGACGAAGCCGGGCGGCGAGCAGTACTTC. Its translation is CASSSGTKPGGEQYF. The full variable domain, its missing parts supplied by reference TRBV11-2 and TRBJ2-7, is EAGVAQSPRYKIIEKRQSVAFWCNPISGHATLYWYQQILGQGPKLLIQFQNNGVVDDSQLPKDRFSAERLKGVDSTLKIQPAKLEDSAVYLCASSSGTKPGGEQYFGPGTRLTVT.

CDR3 amino acids: CASSFSAGGGTDTQYF. The DNA for the CDR3 is TGTGCCAGCAGCTTCTCAGCGGGAGGGGGCACAGATACGCAGTATTTT. The rearrangement links TRBV7-9 to TRBJ2-3; 10 bases are shared with TRBD2. Trimming cost V 3 bases and J 1 base; bases outside gene matches: 4. This CDR3 contains 16 residues. Germline assignment: CDR1 SEHNR and CDR2 FQNEAQ (reference sequence). Variable domain in full (rest from reference TRBV7-9 and TRBJ2-3): DTGVSQNPRHKITKRGQNVTFRCDPISEHNRLYWYRQTLGQGPEFLTYFQNEAQLEKSRLLSDRFSAERPKGSFSTLEIQRTEQGDSAMYLCASSFSAGGGTDTQYFGPGTRLTVL.

This clone was counted once. V usage is TRBV30 and J usage is TRBJ1-2, with no clear D. Between the trimmed V and J ends, which lost 2 bases and 6 bases, there was a span of 13 bases. Germline V gene sequence: CDR1 GTSNPN, CDR2 SVGIG (reference sequence). CDR3 length: 13 residues. The CDR3 DNA is TGTGCCTGGAGTTCGGGGAGAGGGAATGGCTACACCTTC. Its protein is CAWSSGRGNGYTF.

V is TRBV11-2 and J is TRBJ2-5, with a weak D call TRBD2 (6 bases). Germline CDR1 and CDR2: SGHAT and FQNNGV. Trimming left V 5 bases short and J 5 bases short, with 18 bases between. CDR3 length: 15 amino acids. CDR3 bases: TGTGCCAGCAGCCCCACCCCGGGGGTGGGTGAGACCCAGTACTTC. Its translation is CASSPTPGVGETQYF.

This clone was detected only a few times. The chain links TRBV30 to TRBJ1-5; tentatively, D is TRBD1 (5 bases). V was pared by 0 bases and J by 2 bases, with 8 bases between. The CDR3 length is 14 residues. Germline V gene data show CDR1 as GTSNPN and CDR2 as SVGIG (reference sequence). The CDR3 spells CAWSVQTGNQPQHF. The CDR3 coding sequence is TGTGCCTGGAGTGTACAGACAGGCAATCAGCCCCAGCATTTT.